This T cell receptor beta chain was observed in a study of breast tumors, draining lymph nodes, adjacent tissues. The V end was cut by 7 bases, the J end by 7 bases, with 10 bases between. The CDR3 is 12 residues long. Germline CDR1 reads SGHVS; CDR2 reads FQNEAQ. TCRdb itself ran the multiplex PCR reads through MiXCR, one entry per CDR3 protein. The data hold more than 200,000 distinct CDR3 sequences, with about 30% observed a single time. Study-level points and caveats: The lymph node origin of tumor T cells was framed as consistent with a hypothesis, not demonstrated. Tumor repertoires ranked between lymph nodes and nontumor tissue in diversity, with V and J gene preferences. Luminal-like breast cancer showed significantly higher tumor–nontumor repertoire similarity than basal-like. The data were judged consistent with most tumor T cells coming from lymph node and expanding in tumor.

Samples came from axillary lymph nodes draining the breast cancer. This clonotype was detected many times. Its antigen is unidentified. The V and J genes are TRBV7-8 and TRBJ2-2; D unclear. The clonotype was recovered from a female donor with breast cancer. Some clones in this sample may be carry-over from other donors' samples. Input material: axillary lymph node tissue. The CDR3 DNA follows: TGTGCCAGCACCCGAGTCGGCGGGGAGCTGTTTTTT. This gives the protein CASTRVGGELFF.